Presented here are 20 T cell receptor beta chains from one specimen sequenced in a study of T-cell memory formation after mild COVID-19. One entry per CDR3 protein, called by TCRdb with MiXCR from the 5' RACE reads. The table includes roughly 580,000 distinct CDR3 sequences, roughly 18% detected once. Sequencing was carried out using PBMCs or a T cell subset sorted from them (not recorded which). Receptor source: an adult woman who had mild COVID-19 (a few samples of this study predate the infection). Cell type and time point are not known.

A few counts support this clonotype. V usage is TRBV27 and J usage is TRBJ2-7; 7 positions agree with TRBD2. Germline loops: CDR1 MNHEY, CDR2 SMNVEV (reference sequence). This CDR3 is 15 amino acids long. J lost 2 bases, V lost 2 bases, and 6 bases had no gene match. The chain's CDR3 is CASSLRAGFAYEQYF. The CDR3 DNA is TGTGCCAGCAGTTTACGAGCGGGGTTTGCCTACGAGCAGTACTTC.

This clonotype was observed a few times. This rearrangement joins TRBV7-9 to TRBJ2-3; 11 bases match TRBD2. The germline gives CDR1 SEHNR, CDR2 FQNEAQ (reference sequence). The CDR3 covers 18 residues. The trim removed 1 base at V and 0 bases at J, leaving 6 bases unmatched. CDR3: CASSLGLAGSPSTDTQYF. The CDR3, as DNA: TGTGCCAGCAGCTTAGGACTAGCGGGATCCCCTAGCACAGATACGCAGTATTTT.

The chain carries TRBV29-1 and TRBJ1-2; 7 bases match TRBD1. Germline V gene sequence: CDR1 SQVTM, CDR2 ANQGSEA. The V gene end was trimmed by 0 bases and the J gene end by 4 bases; junction bases not matched to a gene: 8. The CDR3 has 15 residues. The CDR3 loop reads CSVEDGPGQSYGYTF. CDR3 coding DNA: TGCAGCGTTGAAGATGGTCCGGGACAGAGCTATGGCTACACCTTC.

This clonotype has just a few counts. The rearrangement joins TRBV5-6 to TRBJ2-7, with no clear D. The CDR3 is 13 residues long. Germline lookup yields CDR1 SGHDT and CDR2 YYEEEE. V lost 0 bases and J 3 bases, leaving 7 bases between the germline ends. CDR3 in amino acids: CASSLAHLYEQYF. DNA for the CDR3: TGTGCCAGCAGCTTGGCTCATCTCTACGAGCAGTACTTC.

This clonotype was recorded at least ten times. The chain is built from TRBV7-3 and TRBJ2-7; a weak D match, TRBD1 (5 bases). V lost 5 bases, J lost 5 bases, and 13 bases lay in between. In germline, CDR1 is SGHTA, CDR2 FQGTGA. CDR3 size: 13 residues. CDR3 sequence: CASSLPTEDEQYF. CDR3 nucleotides: TGTGCCAGCAGCCTACCGACAGAAGACGAGCAGTACTTC.

This clonotype was observed a handful of times. V and J are TRBV20-1 and TRBJ2-7; 9 bases fit TRBD1. Germline CDR1 and CDR2: DFQATT and SNEGSKA (reference sequence). CDR3 length: 12 residues. The CDR3 DNA follows: TGCAGCGCCGTGGGACAGGGTAACGAGCAGTACTTC. Translating it yields CSAVGQGNEQYF.

This chain connects TRBV9 to TRBJ2-7, with D hard to call. From germline, CDR1 is SGDLS and CDR2 YYNGEE. CDR3 length equals 14 residues. V was trimmed by 7 bases and J by 6 bases, leaving 20 bases between them. The CDR3 coding sequence is TGTGCCAGCGCCCCGAACTCGCTTTCGACCGAGCAGTACTTC. It is translated as CASAPNSLSTEQYF.

This chain connects TRBV29-1 to TRBJ2-5; 8 bases line up with TRBD2. This CDR3 has 16 residues. V trimming: 0 bases; J trimming: 5 bases; junction bases outside the gene matches: 11. Germline V CDR1 and CDR2: SQVTM, ANQGSEA. DNA for the CDR3: TGCAGCGTTGAAGAGTGGCTAGCGGGTCCGGGTGAGACCCAGTACTTC. Translated: CSVEEWLAGPGETQYF.

This clonotype was seen a few times. This chain uses TRBV5-1 with TRBJ2-5; TRBD1 might be the D (5 bases). Germline-derived CDR1 and CDR2 are SGHRS and YFSETQ. The ends were cut back, 4 bases at V and 5 bases at J, with 30 bases in the middle. The CDR3 totals 19 residues. This CDR3 is CASSRRPDQGFSLRETQYF. The CDR3 DNA is TGCGCCAGCAGCCGAAGACCGGACCAGGGATTTTCCCTCCGGGAGACCCAGTACTTC.

The V gene is TRBV29-1, the J gene TRBJ2-1, with D maybe TRBD2 (7 bases). The germline CDR1 and CDR2 sequences are SQVTM and ANQGSEA. V lost 3 bases and J lost 4, with 16 bases in between. The CDR3 extends over 15 amino acids. The CDR3 here is CSVDFGGLRYNEQFF. The CDR3 nucleotides are TGCAGCGTTGATTTCGGGGGGCTCAGATACAATGAGCAGTTCTTC.

Here the CDR3 reads CASSTQGLAAGELFF. The CDR3 DNA is TGTGCCAGCAGCACCCAGGGACTAGCGGCCGGGGAGCTGTTTTTT. This chain uses TRBV9 with TRBJ2-2; 11 positions agree with TRBD2. The germline CDR1 and CDR2 sequences are SGDLS and YYNGEE. This CDR3 comprises 15 residues. Unmatched junction bases numbered 5, after V lost 4 bases and J lost 6 bases.

This clonotype was seen a handful of times. The rearrangement joins TRBV21-1 to TRBJ1-6. TRBV21-1 is noted as a pseudogene. CDR3 size: 15 residues. The CDR3 bases are TGTGCCAGCAGCCCCAATATCGGCCGTAATTCACCCCTCCACTTT. Amino acids: CASSPNIGRNSPLHF.

This clonotype was counted only a few times. V is TRBV18 and J is TRBJ2-1; D not resolved. The CDR3 is made up of 14 amino acids. Trimming stripped 0 bases from V and 4 bases from J, with 7 bases between. The germline V gene has CDR1 KGHSH and CDR2 LQKENI. The chain's CDR3 is CASSPPSPYNEQFF. The CDR3 DNA reads TGTGCCAGCTCACCACCGTCCCCGTACAATGAGCAGTTCTTC.

The chain uses TRBV12-3 or TRBV12-4 and TRBJ1-1, with 8 bases that match TRBD1. Trimming removed 3 bases from V and 6 bases from J; junction bases left unmatched: 6. The CDR3 covers 14 residues. CDR3 nucleotide sequence: TGTGCCAGCAGTTTCTTTCGGACAGGGTCTGAAGCTTTCTTT. This gives the protein CASSFFRTGSEAFF.

The sample holds many counts of this clonotype. CDR3 nucleotides: TGCAGTGCTAGACGGCGAGCGGGGGGGACTGAAGCTTTCTTT. Translating gives CSARRRAGGTEAFF. The chain recombines TRBV20-1 with TRBJ1-1, with D perhaps TRBD1 (5 bases). The CDR3 runs 14 residues. Germline V gives CDR1 DFQATT, CDR2 SNEGSKA (reference sequence). The V end lost 2 bases, the J end lost 5 bases, and 15 bases lay between the germline ends.

The chain combines TRBV5-4 with TRBJ2-2; TRBD2 matches at 7 bases. Looked up from germline, CDR1 is SGHNT and CDR2 is YYREEE (reference sequence). The CDR3 is made up of 16 amino acids. The V and J ends lost 4 bases and 1 base, in that order; junction bases with no gene match: 7. The CDR3 region has the DNA TGTGCCAGCAGCCAAGGGACTATCATGAACACCGGGGAGCTGTTTTTT. Protein product: CASSQGTIMNTGELFF.

This clonotype was picked up a small number of times. The chain uses TRBV5-1 and TRBJ2-7, with unresolved D. Germline CDR1 is SGHRS and CDR2 is YFSETQ. Trimming shortened V by 1 base and J by 0 bases, and 8 bases separated the two germline ends. The CDR3 runs to 14 residues. As DNA, the CDR3 is TGCGCCAGCAGCTTGCGGATCAACTCCTACGAGCAGTACTTC. Encoded protein: CASSLRINSYEQYF.

The chain carries TRBV20-1 and TRBJ1-5; no firm D call. This CDR3 spans 13 amino acids. The germline CDR1 and CDR2 sequences are DFQATT and SNEGSKA (reference sequence). V was clipped by 3 bases and J by 4 bases, with 10 bases between them. The DNA for the CDR3 is TGCAGTGCTAGGGCAACAGCGAATCAGCCCCAGCATTTT. Its translation is CSARATANQPQHF.

This sequence joins TRBV11-2 and TRBJ2-4; 7 bases match TRBD2. Germline CDR1 and CDR2: SGHAT and FQNNGV. The CDR3 is 13 residues long. V was clipped by 2 bases and J by 5 bases; unmatched bases: 0. CDR3 loop: CASSLSGENIQYF. In DNA form, the CDR3 reads TGTGCCAGCAGCTTAAGCGGGGAAAACATTCAGTACTTC. The full variable domain, rest sourced from reference TRBV11-2 and TRBJ2-4, is EAGVAQSPRYKIIEKRQSVAFWCNPISGHATLYWYQQILGQGPKLLIQFQNNGVVDDSQLPKDRFSAERLKGVDSTLKIQPAKLEDSAVYLCASSLSGENIQYFGAGTRLSVL.

The chain employs TRBV11-2 and TRBJ2-1, with TRBD2 matching 7 bases. The CDR3 runs 14 residues. The germline V gene encodes CDR1 SGHAT and CDR2 FQNNGV. Trimming cost V 5 bases and J 3 bases; bases outside gene matches: 4. The CDR3 sequence is CASSQASGYNEQFF. CDR3 sequence (DNA): TGTGCCAGCAGCCAAGCTAGCGGCTACAATGAGCAGTTCTTC.